Listed here are 10 T cell receptor beta chains from one sample, sequenced in a study of blood T cell repertoires in COVID-19. The data were produced by immunoSEQ multiplex PCR, yet TCRdb's version contains in-frame clones alone and is incomplete. The table lists about 260,000 clones, approximately 82% of them singletons, with about 2% in the top ten. Sequencing was performed on peripheral blood. The source of these receptors is an elderly woman with acute or convalescent COVID-19.

The gene calls are TRBV7-8 and TRBJ1-1; 9 positions match TRBD1. There are 14 residues in the CDR3. Trimming took 5 bases from V and 4 from J; bases not matched to a gene: 5. Germline V CDR1 and CDR2: SGHVS, FQNEAQ. The CDR3 DNA follows: TGTGCCAGCAGCAGGGGACAGGGAAGCACTGAAGCTTTCTTT. Its translation is CASSRGQGSTEAFF.

This clone showed up just a few times. This sample also contains other DNA sequences that code for the same CDR3. The V call is TRBV24-1, the J call TRBJ2-1, with TRBD2 identical over 11 bases. J lost 0 bases, V lost 2 bases, and 2 bases had no gene match. Germline lookup yields CDR1 KGHDR and CDR2 SFDVKD. The CDR3 consists of 17 residues. The CDR3 sequence: CATSDSTSGSSYNEQFF. Written as DNA, the CDR3 is TGTGCCACCAGTGATTCAACTAGCGGGAGCTCCTACAATGAGCAGTTCTTC.

J is TRBJ2-3 and V is TRBV9; 14 bases map to TRBD2. Germline V gene data show CDR1 as SGDLS and CDR2 as YYNGEE. V trimming: 3 bases; J trimming: 6 bases; junction bases outside the gene matches: 6. The CDR3 is 16 amino acids. CDR3 coding DNA: TGTGCCAGCAGCGGACTAGCGGGGGGGCCAGAGGATACGCAGTATTTT. This codes for CASSGLAGGPEDTQYF.

The chain combines TRBV19 with TRBJ2-1; TRBD2 matches at 12 bases. The germline CDR1 and CDR2 sequences are LNHDA and SQIVND (reference sequence). V lost 3 bases, J lost 6 bases, and 3 bases stayed unmatched. The CDR3 runs 15 residues. CDR3 residues: CASSIWTSGVNEQFF. The CDR3 DNA reads TGTGCCAGTAGTATTTGGACTAGCGGGGTCAATGAGCAGTTCTTC.

The V call is TRBV11-1, the J call TRBJ2-7; D call uncertain. The CDR3 runs 13 residues. Trimming took 5 bases from V and 4 from J, leaving 12 bases between them. Germline V gives CDR1 SGHAT, CDR2 FQDESV (reference sequence). The CDR3 protein is CASSLGRVYEQYF. CDR3 coding DNA: TGTGCCAGCAGCCTCGGCCGGGTATACGAGCAGTACTTC.

This clone was seen once. V is TRBV5-1 and J is TRBJ2-3; 9 nucleotides line up with TRBD2. Germline V gene sequence: CDR1 SGHRS, CDR2 YFSETQ. The CDR3 sequence is 18 residues long. The junction had 18 bases not matched to a gene; V was cut back by 4 bases and J by 6 bases. The CDR3 DNA reads TGCGCCAGCAGCCCTTTGCGGGAGGGGGCCCCTTCGATGGATACGCAGTATTTT. Amino acid sequence: CASSPLREGAPSMDTQYF.

Note on this clone: The sample carries other DNA sequences with the same CDR3. The CDR3 here is CASSPDSLYGYTF. The CDR3 coding sequence is TGTGCCAGCAGTCCAGACAGCCTGTATGGCTACACCTTC. J is TRBJ1-2 and V is TRBV6-5, with D possibly being TRBD1 (5 bases). Trimming removed 5 bases from V and 5 bases from J, with 12 bases in between. The CDR3 contains 13 residues. CDR1 and CDR2 (germline): MNHEY, SVGAGI.

This chain uses TRBV5-8 with TRBJ2-3; 10 nucleotides align to TRBD2. The germline CDR1 and CDR2 sequences are SGHTS and YDEGEE. V shed 4 bases, J shed 0 bases, and the junction held 11 bases outside the gene matches. This CDR3 spans 18 amino acids. The CDR3 loop reads CASSPLAGAAPSTDTQYF. CDR3 sequence (DNA): TGTGCCAGCAGCCCCCTAGCGGGGGCCGCCCCTAGCACAGATACGCAGTATTTT.

V is TRBV7-3 and J is TRBJ2-5; 10 bases map to TRBD1. The CDR3 runs to 15 residues. Trimming at V came to 1 base and at J to 4 bases, leaving 3 bases not matched to a gene. Germline V gene data show CDR1 as SGHTA and CDR2 as FQGTGA. CDR3 nucleotide sequence: TGTGCCAGCAGCTTAATGGGACAGGGGCGAGAGACCCAGTACTTC. This gives the protein CASSLMGQGRETQYF.

This chain uses TRBV3-1 (or the pseudogene TRBV3-2) with TRBJ2-3; possibly TRBD1 for D (6 bases). Germline-derived CDR1 and CDR2 are LGHDT and YNNKEL (reference sequence). The CDR3 extends over 19 amino acids. Trimming shortened V by 7 bases and J by 2 bases, and 28 bases separated the two germline ends. The DNA for the CDR3 is TGTGCCAGCATCTACCACGTGGGACAAAGCACTTTCCACACAGATACGCAGTATTTT. Its protein is CASIYHVGQSTFHTDTQYF.